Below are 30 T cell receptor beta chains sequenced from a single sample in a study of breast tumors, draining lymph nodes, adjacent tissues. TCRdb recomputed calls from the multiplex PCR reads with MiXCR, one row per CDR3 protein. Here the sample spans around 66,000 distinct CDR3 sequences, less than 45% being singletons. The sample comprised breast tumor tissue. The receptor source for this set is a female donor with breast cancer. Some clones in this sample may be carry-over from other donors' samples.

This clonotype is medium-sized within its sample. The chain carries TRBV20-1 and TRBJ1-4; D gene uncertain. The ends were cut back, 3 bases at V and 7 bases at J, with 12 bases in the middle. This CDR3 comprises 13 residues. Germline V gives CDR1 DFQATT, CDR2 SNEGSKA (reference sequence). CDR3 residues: CSASAIRGEKLFF. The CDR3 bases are TGCAGTGCTAGTGCGATTCGAGGTGAAAAACTGTTTTTT.

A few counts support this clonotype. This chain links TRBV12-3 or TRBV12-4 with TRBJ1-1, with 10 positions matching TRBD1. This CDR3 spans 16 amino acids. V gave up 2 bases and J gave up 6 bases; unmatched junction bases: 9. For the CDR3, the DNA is TGTGCCAGCAGTTTATTGCCGGGACAGGGGCTTGCTGAAGCTTTCTTT. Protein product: CASSLLPGQGLAEAFF.

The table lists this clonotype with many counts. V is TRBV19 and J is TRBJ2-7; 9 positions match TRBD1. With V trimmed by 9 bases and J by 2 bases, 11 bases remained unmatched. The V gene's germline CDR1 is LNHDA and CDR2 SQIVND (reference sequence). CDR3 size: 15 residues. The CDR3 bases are TGTGCCAGCCAGATCGGGACAGGGAAAACCTACGAGCAGTACTTC. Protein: CASQIGTGKTYEQYF.

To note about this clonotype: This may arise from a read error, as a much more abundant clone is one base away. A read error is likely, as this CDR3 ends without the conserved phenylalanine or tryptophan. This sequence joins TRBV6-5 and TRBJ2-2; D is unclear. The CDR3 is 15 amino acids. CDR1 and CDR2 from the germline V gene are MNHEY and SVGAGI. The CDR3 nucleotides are TGTGCCAGCAGTCACTCGAAGTTTTTCCCCGGGGAGCTGTTTTAT. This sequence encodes CASSHSKFFPGELFY.

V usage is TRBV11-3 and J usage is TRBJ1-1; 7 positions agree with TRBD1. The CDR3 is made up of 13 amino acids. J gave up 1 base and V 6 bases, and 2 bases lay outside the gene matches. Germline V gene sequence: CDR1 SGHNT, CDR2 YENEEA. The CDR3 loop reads CASSGQENTEAFF. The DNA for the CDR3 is TGTGCCAGCAGTGGACAGGAGAACACTGAAGCTTTCTTT. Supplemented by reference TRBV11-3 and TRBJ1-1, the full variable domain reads EAGVVQSPRYKIIEKKQPVAFWCNPISGHNTLYWYLQNLGQGPELLIRYENEEAVDDSQLPKDRFSAERLKGVDSTLKIQPAELGDSAVYLCASSGQENTEAFFGQGTRLTVV.

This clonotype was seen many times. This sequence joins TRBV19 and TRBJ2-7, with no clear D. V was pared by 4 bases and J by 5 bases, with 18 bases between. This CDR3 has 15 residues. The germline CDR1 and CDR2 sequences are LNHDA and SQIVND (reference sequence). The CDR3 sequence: CASSTTRHAGDEQYF. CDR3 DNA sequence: TGTGCCAGTAGTACCACGAGACATGCTGGCGACGAGCAGTACTTC.

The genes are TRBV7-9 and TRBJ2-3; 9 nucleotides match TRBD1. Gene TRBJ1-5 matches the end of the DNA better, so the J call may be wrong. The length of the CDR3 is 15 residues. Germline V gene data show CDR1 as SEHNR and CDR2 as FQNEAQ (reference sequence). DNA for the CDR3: TGTGCCAGCAGCGGCCCGGGACAGGGTTTCCACGAGCAGCATTTT. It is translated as CASSGPGQGFHEQHF.

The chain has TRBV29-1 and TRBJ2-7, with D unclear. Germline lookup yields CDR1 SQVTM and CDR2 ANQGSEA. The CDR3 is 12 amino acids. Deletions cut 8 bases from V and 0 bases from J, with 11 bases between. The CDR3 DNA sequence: TGCAGCTGCAAGGGTAACTCCTACGAGCAGTACTTC. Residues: CSCKGNSYEQYF.

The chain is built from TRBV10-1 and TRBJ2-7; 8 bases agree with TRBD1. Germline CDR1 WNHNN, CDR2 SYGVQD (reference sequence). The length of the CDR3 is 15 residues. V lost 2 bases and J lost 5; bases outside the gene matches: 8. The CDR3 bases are TGCGCCAGCAGTGAGATGTGGACAGGGTTTCACGAGCAGTACTTC. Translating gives CASSEMWTGFHEQYF.

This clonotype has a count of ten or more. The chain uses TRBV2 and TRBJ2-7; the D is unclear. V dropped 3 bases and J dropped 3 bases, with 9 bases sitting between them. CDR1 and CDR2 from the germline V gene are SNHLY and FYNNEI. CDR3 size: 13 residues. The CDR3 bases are TGTGCCAGCAGTGAGGGCTGGAACTACGAGCAGTACTTC. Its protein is CASSEGWNYEQYF. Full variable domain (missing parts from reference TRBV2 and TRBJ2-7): EPEVTQTPSHQVTQMGQEVILRCVPISNHLYFYWYRQILGQKVEFLVSFYNNEISEKSEIFDDQFSVERPDGSNFTLKIRSTKLEDSAMYFCASSEGWNYEQYFGPGTRLTVT.

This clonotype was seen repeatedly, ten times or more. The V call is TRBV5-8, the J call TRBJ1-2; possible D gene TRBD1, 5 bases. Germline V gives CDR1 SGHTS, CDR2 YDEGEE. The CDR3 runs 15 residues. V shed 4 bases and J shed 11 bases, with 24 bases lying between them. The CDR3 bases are TGTGCCAGCAGCCCGATGTCCGGGACCGATTTTGGGTACACCTTC. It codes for CASSPMSGTDFGYTF.

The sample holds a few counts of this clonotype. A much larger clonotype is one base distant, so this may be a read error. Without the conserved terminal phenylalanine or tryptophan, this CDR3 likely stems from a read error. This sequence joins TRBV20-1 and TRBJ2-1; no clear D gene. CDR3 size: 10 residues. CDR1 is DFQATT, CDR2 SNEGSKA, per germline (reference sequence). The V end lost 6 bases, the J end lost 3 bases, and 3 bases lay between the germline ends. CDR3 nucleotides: TGCAGTGCAGACTACAATGAGCAGTTCTCC. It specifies CSADYNEQFS.

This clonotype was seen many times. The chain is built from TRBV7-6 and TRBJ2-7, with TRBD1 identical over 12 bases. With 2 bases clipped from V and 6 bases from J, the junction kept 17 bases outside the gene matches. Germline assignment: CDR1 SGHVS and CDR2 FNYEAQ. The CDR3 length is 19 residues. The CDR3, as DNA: TGTGCCAGCAGCTTATCGATCCTAGGGACCGGGACAGGGGGCGGCGAGCAGTACTTC. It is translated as CASSLSILGTGTGGGEQYF.

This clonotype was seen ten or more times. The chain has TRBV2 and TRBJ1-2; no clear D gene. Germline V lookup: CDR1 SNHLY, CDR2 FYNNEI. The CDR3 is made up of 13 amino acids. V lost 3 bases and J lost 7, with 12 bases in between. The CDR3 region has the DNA TGTGCCAGCAGTGATTCGTCGTTCGGTGGCTACACCTTC. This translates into CASSDSSFGGYTF.

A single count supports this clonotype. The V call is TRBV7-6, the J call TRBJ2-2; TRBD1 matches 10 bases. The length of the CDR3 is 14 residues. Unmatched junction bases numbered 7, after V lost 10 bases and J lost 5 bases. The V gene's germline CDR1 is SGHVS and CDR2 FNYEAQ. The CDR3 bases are TGTGCCAATGACAGGGGGCGAGGAACCGGGGAGCTGTTTTTT. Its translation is CANDRGRGTGELFF.

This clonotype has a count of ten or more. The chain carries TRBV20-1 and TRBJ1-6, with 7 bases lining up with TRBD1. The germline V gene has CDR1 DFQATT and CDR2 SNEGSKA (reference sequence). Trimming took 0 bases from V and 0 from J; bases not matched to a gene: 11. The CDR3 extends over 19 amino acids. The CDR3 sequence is CSARDPAGGGSSYNSPLHF. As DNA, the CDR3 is TGCAGTGCTAGAGACCCGGCAGGGGGGGGAAGCTCCTATAATTCACCCCTCCACTTT.

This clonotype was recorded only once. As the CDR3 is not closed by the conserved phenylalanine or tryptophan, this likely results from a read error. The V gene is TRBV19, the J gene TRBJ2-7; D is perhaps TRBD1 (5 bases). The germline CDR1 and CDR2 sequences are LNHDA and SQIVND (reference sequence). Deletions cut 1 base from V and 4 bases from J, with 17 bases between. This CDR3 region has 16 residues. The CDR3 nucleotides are TGTGCCAGTAGTATAGGGATAGGGGTAAATTTTTACGAGCAGTACTCC. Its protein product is CASSIGIGVNFYEQYS.

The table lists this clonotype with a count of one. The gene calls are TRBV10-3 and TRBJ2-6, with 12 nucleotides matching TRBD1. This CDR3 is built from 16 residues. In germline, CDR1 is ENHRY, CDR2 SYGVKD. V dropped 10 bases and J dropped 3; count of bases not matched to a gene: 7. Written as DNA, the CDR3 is TGTGCCACCGGGACAGGGGGCGCGTATGGGGCCAACGTCCTGACTTTC. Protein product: CATGTGGAYGANVLTF.

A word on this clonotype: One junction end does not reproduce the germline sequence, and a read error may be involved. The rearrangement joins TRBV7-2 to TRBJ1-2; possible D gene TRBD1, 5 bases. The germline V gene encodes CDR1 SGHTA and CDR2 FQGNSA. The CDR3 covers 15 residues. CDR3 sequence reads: CTSSLETGSNYGYAF. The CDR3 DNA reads TGTACCAGCAGCTTAGAAACAGGATCAAACTATGGCTACGCCTTC.

DNA for the CDR3: TGTGCCAGCAGCTCCCTGGACGGGGAGCCCTACGAGCAGTACTTC. Translation: CASSSLDGEPYEQYF. The chain combines TRBV7-9 with TRBJ2-7; perhaps TRBD2 as D (5 bases). The germline CDR1 and CDR2 sequences are SEHNR and FQNEAQ (reference sequence). The CDR3 is 15 amino acids. Trimming pared 4 bases from V and 2 bases from J, leaving 15 bases between.

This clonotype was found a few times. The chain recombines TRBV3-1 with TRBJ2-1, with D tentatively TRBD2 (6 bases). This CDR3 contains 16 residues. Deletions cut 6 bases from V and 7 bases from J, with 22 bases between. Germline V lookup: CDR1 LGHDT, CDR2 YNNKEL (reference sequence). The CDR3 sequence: CASRPHPGAGLNEQFF. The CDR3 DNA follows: TGTGCCAGCAGGCCACACCCGGGAGCGGGTCTTAATGAGCAGTTCTTC.

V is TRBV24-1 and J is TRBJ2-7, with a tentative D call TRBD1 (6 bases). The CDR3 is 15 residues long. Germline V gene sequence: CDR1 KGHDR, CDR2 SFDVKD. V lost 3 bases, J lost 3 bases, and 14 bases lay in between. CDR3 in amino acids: CATSDATTGYYEQYF. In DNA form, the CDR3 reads TGTGCCACCAGTGATGCCACAACAGGGTACTACGAGCAGTACTTC.

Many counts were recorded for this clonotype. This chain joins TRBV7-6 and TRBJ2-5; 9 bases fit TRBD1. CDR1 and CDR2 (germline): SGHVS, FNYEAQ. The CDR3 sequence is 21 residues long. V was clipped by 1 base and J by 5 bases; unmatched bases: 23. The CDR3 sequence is CASSLGVVGDRARGVGETQYF. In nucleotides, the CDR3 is TGTGCCAGCAGCTTAGGAGTCGTGGGGGACAGGGCCCGCGGAGTGGGCGAGACCCAGTACTTC.

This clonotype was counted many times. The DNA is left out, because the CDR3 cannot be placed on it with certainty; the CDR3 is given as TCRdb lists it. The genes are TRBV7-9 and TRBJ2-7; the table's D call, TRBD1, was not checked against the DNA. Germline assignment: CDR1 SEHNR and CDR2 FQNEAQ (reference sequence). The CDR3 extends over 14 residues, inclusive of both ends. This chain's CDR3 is CASSFGQGSYEQYF.

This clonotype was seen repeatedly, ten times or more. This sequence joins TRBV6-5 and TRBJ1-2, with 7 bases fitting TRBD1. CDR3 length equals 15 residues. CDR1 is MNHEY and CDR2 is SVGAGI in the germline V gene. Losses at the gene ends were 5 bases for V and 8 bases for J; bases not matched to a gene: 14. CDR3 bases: TGTGCCAGCAGTCATGGGGGGCGGCGAGGGGGCGGCTACACCTTC. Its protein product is CASSHGGRRGGGYTF.

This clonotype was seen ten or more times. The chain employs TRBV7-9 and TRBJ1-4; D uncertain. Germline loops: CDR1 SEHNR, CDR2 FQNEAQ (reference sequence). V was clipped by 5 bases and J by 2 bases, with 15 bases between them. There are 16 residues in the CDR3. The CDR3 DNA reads TGTGCCAGCAGCGCCCCTTTGGGGTCGACTAATGAAAAACTGTTTTTT. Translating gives CASSAPLGSTNEKLFF.

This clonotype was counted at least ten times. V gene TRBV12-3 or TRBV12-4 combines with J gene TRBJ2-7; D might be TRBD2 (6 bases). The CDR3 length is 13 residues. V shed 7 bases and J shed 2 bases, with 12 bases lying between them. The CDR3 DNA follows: TGTGCCAGCAAATCGGGACTTACCTACGAGCAGTACTTC. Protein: CASKSGLTYEQYF.

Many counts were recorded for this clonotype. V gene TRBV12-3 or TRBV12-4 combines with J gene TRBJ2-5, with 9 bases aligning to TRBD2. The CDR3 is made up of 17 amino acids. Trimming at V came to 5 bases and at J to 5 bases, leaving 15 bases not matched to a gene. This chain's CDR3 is CASSPTSGSLEGETQYF. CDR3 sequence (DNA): TGTGCCAGCAGTCCAACTAGCGGGTCTTTAGAGGGGGAGACCCAGTACTTC.

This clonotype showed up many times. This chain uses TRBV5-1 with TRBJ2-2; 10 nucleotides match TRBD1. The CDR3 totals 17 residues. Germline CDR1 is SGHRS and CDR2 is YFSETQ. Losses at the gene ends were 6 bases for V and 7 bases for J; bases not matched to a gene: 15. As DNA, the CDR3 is TGCGCCAGCACCGTTCCGAGGACAGGGGGGTCCCACGGGGAGCTGTTTTTT. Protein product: CASTVPRTGGSHGELFF.

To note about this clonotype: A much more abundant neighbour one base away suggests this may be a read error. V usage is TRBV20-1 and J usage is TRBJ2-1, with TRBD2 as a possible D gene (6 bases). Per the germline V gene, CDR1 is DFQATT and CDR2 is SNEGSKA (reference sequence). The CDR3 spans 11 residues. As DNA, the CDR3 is TGCAGTGCTAGGGAGGGGAACGAGCAGTCCTTC. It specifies CSAREGNEQSF.